The clone carrying this T cell receptor (beta chain) has ten or more counts. Its antigen remains unknown. The data stem from a study of T cells in Graves' hyperthyroidism and ophthalmopathy. For the study at large: Initial diagnosis, before any treatment, was when peripheral blood was collected. Overall study findings and caveats: A model of 13 V-J features distinguished ophthalmopathy from stable hyperthyroidism.

Exclusion of patients followed from uncontrolled infection, other autoimmune disease, pregnancy or lactation. Amplification yielded TCR beta CDR3 regions, with RNA transcripts as the source. HTBI primers were the set used in a first-round RT-PCR of the TCR CDR3. TCRdb re-called the multiplex PCR reads through MiXCR, storing one row per CDR3 protein. This table has roughly 550,000 distinct CDR3 sequences, roughly a sixth appearing once. The CDR3 loop spans 13 amino acids. The ends were cut back, 2 bases at V and 10 bases at J, with 14 bases in the middle. Germline CDR1 is MNHEY and CDR2 is SMNVEV (reference sequence).

The source material was blood. This receptor was identified in a woman aged 25-40 years with Graves' ophthalmopathy. The gene calls are TRBV27 and TRBJ1-1; the D is unclear. CDR3 nucleotide sequence: TGTGCCAGCAGTTTAGTCTTCGGACGGGGAGCTTTCTTT. Amino acid sequence: CASSLVFGRGAFF.